This entry features one T cell receptor (beta chain) sequence. Its specificity is not known. The junction departs from the called germline gene at one end, perhaps through a read error. The data are from a study of cytomegalovirus exposure and HLA in healthy donors. Study-wide context: The Caucasian-associated ancestry cluster contained about 80% of the 398 genotyped donors.

PCR amplification relied on 60 Vbeta primers (plus 13 Jbeta primers). Some clones are missing from TCRdb's copy, which holds only in-frame ones; the method was immunoSEQ multiplex PCR. The repertoire holds 160,000 or so clones, with 60% to 80% as singletons. Study results and caveats: Most TCR beta V segments were productive about 87% or about 30% of the time in an earlier analysis. In a later analysis, a missense DCLRE1C variant was linked to TCR beta V- and J-gene trimming.

Sequencing input: PBMCs. The TCR sequence derives from a male donor in good health and CMV-seronegative.

CDR3 coding DNA: TGTGCCAGCAGCACCGGGACTAGCGGGCCGAACGAGCGGTACTTC. Protein: CASSTGTSGPNERYF. The rearrangement links TRBV6-1 to TRBJ2-7; TRBD2 aligns across 12 bases. The CDR3 is 15 residues long. Germline assignment: CDR1 MNHNS and CDR2 SASEGT.